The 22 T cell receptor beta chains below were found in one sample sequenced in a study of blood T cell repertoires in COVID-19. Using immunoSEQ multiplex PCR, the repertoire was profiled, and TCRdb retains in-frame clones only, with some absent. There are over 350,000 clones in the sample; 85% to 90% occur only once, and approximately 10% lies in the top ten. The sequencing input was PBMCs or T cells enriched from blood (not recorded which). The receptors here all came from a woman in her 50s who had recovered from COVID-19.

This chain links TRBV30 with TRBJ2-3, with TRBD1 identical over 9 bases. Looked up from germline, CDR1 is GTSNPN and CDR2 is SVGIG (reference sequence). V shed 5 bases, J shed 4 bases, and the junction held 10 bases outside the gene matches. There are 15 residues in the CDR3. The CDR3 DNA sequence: TGTGCCTGGGGAGGTGACAGGGGGTTGCCAGATACGCAGTATTTT. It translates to CAWGGDRGLPDTQYF.

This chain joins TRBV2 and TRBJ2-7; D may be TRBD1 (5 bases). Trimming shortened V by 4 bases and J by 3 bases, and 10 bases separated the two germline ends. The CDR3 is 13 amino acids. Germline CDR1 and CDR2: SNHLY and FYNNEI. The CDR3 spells CASSVGQVYEQYF. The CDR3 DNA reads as TGTGCCAGCAGTGTGGGGCAGGTCTACGAGCAGTACTTC.

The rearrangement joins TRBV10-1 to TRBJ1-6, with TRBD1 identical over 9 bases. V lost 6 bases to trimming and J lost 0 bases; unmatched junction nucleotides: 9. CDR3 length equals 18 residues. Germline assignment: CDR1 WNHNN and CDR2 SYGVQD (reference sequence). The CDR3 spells CASRSGQGTSSYNSPLHF. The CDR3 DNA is TGCGCCAGCAGATCGGGACAGGGAACCAGCTCCTATAATTCACCCCTCCACTTT.

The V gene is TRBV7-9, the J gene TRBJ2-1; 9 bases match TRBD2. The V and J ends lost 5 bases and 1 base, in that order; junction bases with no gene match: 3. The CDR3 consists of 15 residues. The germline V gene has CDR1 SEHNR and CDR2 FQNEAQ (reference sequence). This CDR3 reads CASSISGGSYNEQFF. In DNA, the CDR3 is TGTGCCAGCAGCATTAGCGGGGGTTCCTACAATGAGCAGTTCTTC.

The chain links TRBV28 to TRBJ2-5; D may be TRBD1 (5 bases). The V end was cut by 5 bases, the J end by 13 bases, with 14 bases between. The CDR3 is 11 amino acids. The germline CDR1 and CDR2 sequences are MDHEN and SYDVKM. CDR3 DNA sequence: TGTGCCAGCAGTCGTTTAGGGGTTGGGTACTTC. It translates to CASSRLGVGYF.

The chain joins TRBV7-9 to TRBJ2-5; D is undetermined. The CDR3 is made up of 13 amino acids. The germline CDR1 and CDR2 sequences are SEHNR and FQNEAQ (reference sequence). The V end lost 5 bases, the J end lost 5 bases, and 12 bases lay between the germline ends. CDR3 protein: CASSPGLGETQYF. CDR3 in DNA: TGTGCCAGCAGCCCCGGGTTGGGTGAGACCCAGTACTTC.

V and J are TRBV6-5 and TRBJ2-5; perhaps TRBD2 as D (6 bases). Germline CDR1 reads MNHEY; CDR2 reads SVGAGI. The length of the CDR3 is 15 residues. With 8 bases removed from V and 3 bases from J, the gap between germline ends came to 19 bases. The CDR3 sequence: CASRPRVAVKETQYF. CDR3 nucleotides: TGTGCCAGCCGTCCGAGGGTAGCGGTGAAAGAGACCCAGTACTTC.

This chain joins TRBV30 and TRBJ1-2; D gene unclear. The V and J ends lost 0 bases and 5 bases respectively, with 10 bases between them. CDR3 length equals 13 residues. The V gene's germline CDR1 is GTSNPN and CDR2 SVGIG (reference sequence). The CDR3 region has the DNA TGTGCCTGGAGTGTACAAACCGCTTATGGCTACACCTTC. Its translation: CAWSVQTAYGYTF.

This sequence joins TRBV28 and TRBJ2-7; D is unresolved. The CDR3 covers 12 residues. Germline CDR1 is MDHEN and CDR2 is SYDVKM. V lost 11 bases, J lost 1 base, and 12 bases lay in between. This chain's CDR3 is CASRRGSYEQYF. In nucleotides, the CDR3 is TGTGCCTCCCGGCGAGGATCCTACGAGCAGTACTTC.

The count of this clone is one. CDR3 DNA: TGCGCCAGCAGCTTGGCACCAGGGGACAGGGGGAACTATGGCTACACCTTC. It translates to CASSLAPGDRGNYGYTF. The rearrangement links TRBV5-1 to TRBJ1-2; 11 bases match TRBD1. From germline, CDR1 is SGHRS and CDR2 YFSETQ. J was trimmed by 2 bases and V by 0 bases; bases with no gene match: 6. The CDR3 covers 17 residues. Looking up the rest from reference TRBV5-1 and TRBJ1-2 gives the full variable domain: KAGVTQTPRYLIKTRGQQVTLSCSPISGHRSVSWYQQTPGQGLQFLFEYFSETQRNKGNFPGRFSGRQFSNSRSEMNVSTLELGDSALYLCASSLAPGDRGNYGYTFGSGTRLTVV.

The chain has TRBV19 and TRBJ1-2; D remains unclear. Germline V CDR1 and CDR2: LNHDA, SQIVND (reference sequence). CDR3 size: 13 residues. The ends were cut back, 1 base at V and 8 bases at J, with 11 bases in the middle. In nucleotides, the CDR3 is TGTGCCAGTAGTATAGCGAGGGATCAAGGCTACACCTTC. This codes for CASSIARDQGYTF.

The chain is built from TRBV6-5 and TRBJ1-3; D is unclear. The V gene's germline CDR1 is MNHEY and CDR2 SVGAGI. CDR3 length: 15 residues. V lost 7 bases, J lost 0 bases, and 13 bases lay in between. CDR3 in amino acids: CASTTTLSSGNTIYF. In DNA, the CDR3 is TGTGCCAGCACCACGACACTGAGCTCTGGAAACACCATATATTTT.

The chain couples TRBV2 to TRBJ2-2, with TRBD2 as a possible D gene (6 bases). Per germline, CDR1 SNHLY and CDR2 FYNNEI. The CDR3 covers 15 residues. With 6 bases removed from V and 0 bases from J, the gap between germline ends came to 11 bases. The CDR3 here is CASSAGLTNTGELFF. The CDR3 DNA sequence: TGTGCCAGCAGCGCGGGACTCACGAACACCGGGGAGCTGTTTTTT.

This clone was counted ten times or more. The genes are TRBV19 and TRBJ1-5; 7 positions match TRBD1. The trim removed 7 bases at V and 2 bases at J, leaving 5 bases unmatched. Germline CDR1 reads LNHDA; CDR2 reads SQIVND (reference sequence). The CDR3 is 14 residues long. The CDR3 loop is CASNRGEGNQPQHF. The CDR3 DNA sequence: TGTGCCAGTAACAGGGGAGAAGGCAATCAGCCCCAGCATTTT.

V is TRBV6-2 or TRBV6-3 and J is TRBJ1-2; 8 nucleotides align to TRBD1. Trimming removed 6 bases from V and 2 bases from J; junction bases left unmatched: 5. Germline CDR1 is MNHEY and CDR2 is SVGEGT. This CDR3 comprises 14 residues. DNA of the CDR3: TGTGCCAGCAGCCCGGACAGGGCCAACTATGGCTACACCTTC. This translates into CASSPDRANYGYTF.

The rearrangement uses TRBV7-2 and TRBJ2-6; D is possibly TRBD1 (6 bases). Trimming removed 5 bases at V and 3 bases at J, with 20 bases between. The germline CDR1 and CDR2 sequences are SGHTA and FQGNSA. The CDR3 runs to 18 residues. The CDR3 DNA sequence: TGTGCCAGCAGCATACGACAGGTTGGTGCTGATGGGGCCAACGTCCTGACTTTC. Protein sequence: CASSIRQVGADGANVLTF.

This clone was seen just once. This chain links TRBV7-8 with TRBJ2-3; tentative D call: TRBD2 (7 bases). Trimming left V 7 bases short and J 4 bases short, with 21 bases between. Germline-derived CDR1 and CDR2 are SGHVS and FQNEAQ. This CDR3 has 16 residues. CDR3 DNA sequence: TGTGCCAGCAATTCCCCGGGCGGGGGCCTCGCAGATACGCAGTATTTT. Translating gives CASNSPGGGLADTQYF. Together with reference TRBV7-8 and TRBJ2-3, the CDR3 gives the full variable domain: GAGVSQSPRYKVAKRGQDVALRCDPISGHVSLFWYQQALGQGPEFLTYFQNEAQLDKSGLPSDRFFAERPEGSVSTLKIQRTQQEDSAVYLCASNSPGGGLADTQYFGPGTRLTVL.

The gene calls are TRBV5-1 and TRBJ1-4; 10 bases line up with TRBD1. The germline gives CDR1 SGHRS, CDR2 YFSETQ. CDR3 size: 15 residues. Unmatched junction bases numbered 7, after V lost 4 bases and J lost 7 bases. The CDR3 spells CASSLGQGGGEKLFF. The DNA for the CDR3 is TGCGCCAGCAGCCTCGGACAGGGGGGTGGTGAAAAACTGTTTTTT.

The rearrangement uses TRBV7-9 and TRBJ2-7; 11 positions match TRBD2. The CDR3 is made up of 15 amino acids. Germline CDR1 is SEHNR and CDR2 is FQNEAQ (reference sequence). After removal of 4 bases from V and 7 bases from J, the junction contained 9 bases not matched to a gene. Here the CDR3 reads CASSSTVAGGLEQYF. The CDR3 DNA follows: TGTGCCAGCAGCTCAACGGTAGCGGGGGGGTTGGAGCAGTACTTC.

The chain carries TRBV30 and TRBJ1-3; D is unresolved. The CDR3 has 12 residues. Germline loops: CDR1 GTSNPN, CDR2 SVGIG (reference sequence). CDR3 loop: CAWPGSGNTIYF. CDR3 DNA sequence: TGTGCGTGGCCGGGCTCTGGAAACACCATATATTTT.

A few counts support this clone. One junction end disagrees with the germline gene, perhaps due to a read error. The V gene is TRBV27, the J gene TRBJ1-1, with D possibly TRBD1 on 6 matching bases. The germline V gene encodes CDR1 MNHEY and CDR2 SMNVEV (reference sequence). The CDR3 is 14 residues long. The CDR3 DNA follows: TGTGCCAGCAGTCTATCGGACAGGAACACTGAAGCTTTCTTT. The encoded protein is CASSLSDRNTEAFF.

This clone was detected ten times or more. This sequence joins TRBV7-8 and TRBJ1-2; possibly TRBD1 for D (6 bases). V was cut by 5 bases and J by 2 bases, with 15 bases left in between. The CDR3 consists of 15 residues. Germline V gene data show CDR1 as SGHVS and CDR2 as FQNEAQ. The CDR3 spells CASSVQGLGNYGYTF. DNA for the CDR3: TGTGCCAGCAGCGTACAGGGCCTCGGAAACTATGGCTACACCTTC.